This TCR beta chain was sequenced during a study of blood T cell repertoires in COVID-19. Libraries were prepared by immunoSEQ multiplex PCR; TCRdb keeps only in-frame clonotypes and omits some of them. The sample has 250,000 to 350,000 clones, 75% to 90% seen once. The sequencing sample was made of peripheral blood. The receptor was isolated from a woman aged 30 to 39 with active or convalescent COVID-19.

CDR3 nucleotides: TGTGCCAGCAGTCGACAGGGACCGAACACTGAAGCTTTCTTT. This encodes CASSRQGPNTEAFF. The chain recombines TRBV6-5 with TRBJ1-1; TRBD1 agrees at 7 bases. The junction had 4 bases not matched to a gene; V was cut back by 5 bases and J by 1 base. The CDR3 contains 14 residues. Germline V gene data show CDR1 as MNHEY and CDR2 as SVGAGI.